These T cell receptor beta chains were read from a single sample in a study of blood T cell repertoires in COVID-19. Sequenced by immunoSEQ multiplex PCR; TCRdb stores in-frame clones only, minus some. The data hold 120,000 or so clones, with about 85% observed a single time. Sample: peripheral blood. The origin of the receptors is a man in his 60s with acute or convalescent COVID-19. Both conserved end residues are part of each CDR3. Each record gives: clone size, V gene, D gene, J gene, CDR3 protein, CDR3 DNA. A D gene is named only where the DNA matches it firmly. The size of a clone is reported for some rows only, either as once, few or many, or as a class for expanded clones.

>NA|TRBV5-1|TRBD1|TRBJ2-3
CASSPSDRGDTQYF
TGCGCCAGCAGCCCCTCGGACAGGGGAGATACGCAGTATTTT
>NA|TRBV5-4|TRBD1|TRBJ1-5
CASSIDRGAQPQHF
TGTGCCAGCAGCATTGACAGGGGTGCTCAGCCCCAGCATTTT
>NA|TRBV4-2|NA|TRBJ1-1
CASSPDREGNTEAFF
TGTGCCAGCAGCCCGGATCGGGAGGGGAACACTGAAGCTTTCTTT
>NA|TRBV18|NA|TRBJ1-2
CASSQDGGMGYGYTF
TGTGCCAGCTCACAGGACGGAGGGATGGGCTATGGCTACACCTTC
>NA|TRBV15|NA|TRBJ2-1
CATTNGRGEQFF
TGTGCCACTACTAACGGACGGGGGGAGCAGTTCTTC
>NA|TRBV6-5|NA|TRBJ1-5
CASSYGQGNQPQHF
TGTGCCAGCAGTTACGGCCAGGGCAATCAGCCCCAGCATTTT
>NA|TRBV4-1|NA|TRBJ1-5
CASSHPAQGRKNQPQHF
TGCGCCAGCAGTCACCCGGCCCAGGGGCGAAAGAATCAGCCCCAGCATTTT
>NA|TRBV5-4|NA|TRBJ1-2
CASSLNMENGYTF
TGTGCCAGCAGCTTGAACATGGAGAATGGCTACACCTTC
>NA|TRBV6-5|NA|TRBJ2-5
CASSYSSIGGETQYF
TGTGCCAGCAGTTACTCGAGTATAGGGGGAGAGACCCAGTACTTC
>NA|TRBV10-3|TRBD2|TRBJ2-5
CAISAFLAGGQETQYF
TGTGCCATCAGTGCGTTCCTAGCGGGAGGGCAAGAGACCCAGTACTTC
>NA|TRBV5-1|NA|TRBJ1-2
CASSLEQPRLYGYTF
TGCGCCAGCAGCTTGGAGCAGCCGAGGCTCTATGGCTACACCTTC
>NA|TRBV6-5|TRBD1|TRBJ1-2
CASSWGQGTRGYTF
TGTGCCAGCAGTTGGGGACAGGGAACGCGCGGCTACACCTTC
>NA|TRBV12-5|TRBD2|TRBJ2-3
CASGPKGSGASTDTQYF
TGTGCTAGTGGTCCCAAGGGTAGCGGGGCTAGCACAGATACGCAGTATTTT
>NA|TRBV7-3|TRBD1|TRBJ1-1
CASSFDRENTEAFF
TGTGCCAGCAGCTTCGACAGGGAGAACACTGAAGCTTTCTTT
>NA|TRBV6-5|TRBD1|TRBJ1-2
CASGERQGVASGYTF
TGTGCCAGCGGAGAAAGACAGGGGGTTGCCTCTGGCTACACCTTC
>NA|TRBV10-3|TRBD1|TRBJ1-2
CAISGTLQGARGYTF
TGTGCCATCAGTGGGACCCTACAGGGGGCGCGTGGCTACACCTTC
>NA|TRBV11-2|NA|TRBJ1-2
CASSLRVAGAYGYTF
TGTGCCAGCAGCTTACGGGTAGCAGGGGCCTATGGCTACACCTTC
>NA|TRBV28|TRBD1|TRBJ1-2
CASDGQGENYGYTF
TGTGCCAGCGACGGACAGGGCGAGAACTATGGCTACACCTTC
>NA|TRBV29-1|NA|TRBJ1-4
CSVLRWNSQGEKLFF
TGCAGCGTCCTCCGCTGGAACAGCCAGGGGGAAAAACTGTTTTTT
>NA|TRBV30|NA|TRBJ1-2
CAWSPGNSDGYTF
TGTGCCTGGAGTCCAGGGAATTCGGATGGCTACACCTTC
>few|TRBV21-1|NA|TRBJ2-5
CASSRRGLAGKETQYF
TGTGCCAGCAGCAGAAGGGGACTAGCGGGGAAAGAGACCCAGTACTTC
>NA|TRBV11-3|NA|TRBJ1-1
CASSLDGTPNTEAFF
TGTGCCAGCAGCTTAGATGGGACACCGAACACTGAAGCTTTCTTT
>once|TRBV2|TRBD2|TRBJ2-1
CASRFSGSFEQFF
TGTGCCAGCAGATTTAGCGGGAGTTTTGAGCAGTTCTTC
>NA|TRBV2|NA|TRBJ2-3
CASILPPYTDTQYF
TGTGCCAGCATTCTTCCGCCCTACACAGATACGCAGTATTTT
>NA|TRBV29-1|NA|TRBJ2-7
CSVEDRVRAEQYF
TGCAGCGTTGAAGATCGAGTGCGCGCCGAGCAGTACTTC
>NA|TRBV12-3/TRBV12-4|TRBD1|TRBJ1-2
CASSGGYYGYTF
TGTGCCAGCTCAGGGGGCTACTATGGCTACACCTTC
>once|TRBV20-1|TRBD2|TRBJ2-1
CSASLAGATEQFF
TGCAGTGCTAGTCTAGCGGGAGCGACTGAGCAGTTCTTC
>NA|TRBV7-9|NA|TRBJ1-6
CASSLAGANSPLHF
TGTGCCAGCAGCTTAGCGGGGGCAAATTCACCCCTCCACTTT
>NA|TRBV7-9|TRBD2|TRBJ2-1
CASSPRAGGSNEQFF
TGTGCCAGCAGCCCCCGCGCGGGAGGAAGCAATGAGCAGTTCTTC
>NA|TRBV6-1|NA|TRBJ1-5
CASSGPGTEGVGSNQPQHF
TGTGCCAGCAGTGGACCGGGAACGGAGGGAGTTGGTAGCAATCAGCCCCAGCATTTT
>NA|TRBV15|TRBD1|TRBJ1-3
CATSDRVGNTIYF
TGTGCCACCAGCGACAGGGTTGGAAACACCATATATTTT
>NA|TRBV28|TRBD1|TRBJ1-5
CASSFIQGRNQPQHF
TGTGCCAGCAGTTTTATACAGGGGCGCAATCAGCCCCAGCATTTT
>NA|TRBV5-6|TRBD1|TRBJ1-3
CASSLFQGASGNTIYF
TGTGCCAGCAGCTTATTTCAGGGGGCGTCTGGAAACACCATATATTTT
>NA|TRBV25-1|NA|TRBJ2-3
CASSDPRGTDTQYF
TGTGCCAGCAGTGACCCGCGGGGCACAGATACGCAGTATTTT
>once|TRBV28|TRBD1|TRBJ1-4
CASSMTGRPEKLFF
TGTGCCAGCAGTATGACAGGGCGACCCGAAAAACTGTTTTTT
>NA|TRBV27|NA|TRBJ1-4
CASSPLWATREKLFF
TGTGCCAGCAGTCCCCTGTGGGCCACTCGGGAAAAACTGTTTTTT
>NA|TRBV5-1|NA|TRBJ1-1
CASSLSGAEAFF
TGCGCCAGCAGCTTGTCAGGGGCTGAAGCTTTCTTT
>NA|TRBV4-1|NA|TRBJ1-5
CASSHPPSQGNQPQHF
TGCGCCAGCAGCCATCCACCTTCCCAGGGGAATCAGCCCCAGCATTTT